Each of the 16 T cell receptor beta chains below was sequenced from the same sample in a study of human T cells and chemical hapten exposure. TCRdb recomputed calls from the RACE reads with MiXCR, one row per CDR3 protein. The repertoire includes nearly 110,000 distinct CDR3 sequences, roughly 12% of them detected once, and around 1.6% sits in the top ten. Stated time point: pre-sensitization, week 0. Treatment noted: therapeutic diphenylcyclopropenone sensitization with weekly scalp DPC. Sequenced material: whole blood, taken in connection with sensitization to the hapten diphenylcyclopropenone (DPC). Receptors were obtained from a woman aged 45 to 65 with alopecia areata. Some clones in this sample may be carry-over from other donors' samples.

This clonotype was seen only a few times. This chain links TRBV7-8 with TRBJ2-1, with TRBD2 identical over 15 bases. Trimming at V came to 1 base and at J to 3 bases, leaving 4 bases not matched to a gene. Germline CDR1 is SGHVS and CDR2 is FQNEAQ. The CDR3 is 18 amino acids. The DNA of the CDR3 is TGTGCCAGCAGCTTAGGGACTAGCGGGAGGGCCGGCTACAATGAGCAGTTCTTC. This sequence encodes CASSLGTSGRAGYNEQFF. Filled out from reference TRBV7-8 and TRBJ2-1, the complete variable domain reads GAGVSQSPRYKVAKRGQDVALRCDPISGHVSLFWYQQALGQGPEFLTYFQNEAQLDKSGLPSDRFFAERPEGSVSTLKIQRTQQEDSAVYLCASSLGTSGRAGYNEQFFGPGTRLTVL.

The chain recombines TRBV29-1 with TRBJ2-7; TRBD2 agrees at 8 bases. Germline-derived CDR1 and CDR2 are SQVTM and ANQGSEA. J gave up 2 bases and V 4 bases, and 10 bases lay outside the gene matches. The CDR3 extends over 15 amino acids. CDR3 protein: CSVARAGGAAYEQYF. The CDR3 nucleotides read TGCAGCGTTGCTCGGGCGGGAGGTGCCGCCTACGAGCAGTACTTC.

This clonotype was observed at least ten times. V gene TRBV6-2 or TRBV6-3 combines with J gene TRBJ1-5, with TRBD1 identical over 7 bases. The V gene's germline CDR1 is MNHEY and CDR2 SVGEGT. The trim removed 2 bases at V and 7 bases at J, leaving 5 bases unmatched. This CDR3 region has 14 residues. CDR3 nucleotide sequence: TGTGCCAGCAGTTACAGACAGGGATGGCAGCCCCAGCATTTT. Translated, it gives CASSYRQGWQPQHF.

This clonotype was detected only a few times. The chain joins TRBV5-1 to TRBJ2-3, with 7 nucleotides matching TRBD2. V trimming: 7 bases; J trimming: 4 bases; junction bases outside the gene matches: 9. The CDR3 is made up of 14 amino acids. Germline CDR1 SGHRS, CDR2 YFSETQ. The CDR3 is CASASAGLSDTQYF. CDR3 coding DNA: TGCGCCAGCGCTTCAGCGGGGCTTTCAGATACGCAGTATTTT.

The chain uses TRBV28 and TRBJ1-5; D unclear. Trimming took off 5 bases at V and 4 bases at J, with 6 bases between the two ends. This CDR3 has 12 amino acids. Germline V gene data show CDR1 as MDHEN and CDR2 as SYDVKM. The CDR3 sequence: CASSVRNQPQHF. The CDR3 DNA reads as TGTGCCAGCAGTGTACGGAATCAGCCCCAGCATTTT.

CDR3 sequence (DNA): TGTGCCAGCAGTTTCCGGGACAGGGGAAGCAATGAGCAGTTCTTC. Residues: CASSFRDRGSNEQFF. V usage is TRBV28 and J usage is TRBJ2-1; TRBD1 agrees at 10 bases. The CDR3 loop spans 15 amino acids. The V segment lost 3 bases and the J segment 6 bases; nucleotides outside the gene matches: 5. Germline CDR1 is MDHEN and CDR2 is SYDVKM.

As regards this clonotype: One base away lies a much larger clone, so this may be a sequencing read error. In this CDR3 the conserved last residue, phenylalanine or tryptophan, is missing, so a read error is likely. The chain employs TRBV5-1 and TRBJ2-1; no firm D call. The CDR3 length is 12 residues. The V end was cut by 4 bases, the J end by 8 bases, with 10 bases between. Germline CDR1 reads SGHRS; CDR2 reads YFSETQ. Written as DNA, the CDR3 is TGCGCCAGCAGCCTTGGGCCATATGAGCAGTTCTCC. It is translated as CASSLGPYEQFS.

This chain uses TRBV12-3 or TRBV12-4 with TRBJ2-1; D remains unclear. The V end was cut by 6 bases, the J end by 7 bases, with 10 bases between. The CDR3 sequence is 12 residues long. This chain's CDR3 is CASRPGQNEQFF. In DNA, the CDR3 is TGTGCCAGCAGACCCGGGCAGAATGAGCAGTTCTTC.

V usage is TRBV12-5 and J usage is TRBJ1-6, with 10 positions matching TRBD1. V lost 1 base to trimming and J lost 10 bases; unmatched junction nucleotides: 10. Germline CDR1 reads LGHNT; CDR2 reads FRNRAP. This CDR3 contains 17 residues. CDR3 sequence: CASGLAWTGGTRSPLHF. The CDR3 DNA sequence: TGTGCTAGTGGTTTGGCCTGGACAGGGGGGACTAGGTCACCCCTCCACTTT.

There are a few counts of this clonotype. The chain couples TRBV5-1 to TRBJ1-1, with D possibly TRBD1 on 5 matching bases. Germline CDR1 is SGHRS and CDR2 is YFSETQ. The CDR3 runs to 15 residues. V was cut by 4 bases and J by 8 bases, with 21 bases left in between. The CDR3 region is CASSALRDARSEAFF. CDR3 DNA sequence: TGCGCCAGCAGCGCCCTCCGGGACGCCCGTTCAGAAGCTTTCTTT.

A few counts support this clonotype. The chain employs TRBV7-2 and TRBJ2-1, with 7 bases aligning to TRBD2. In germline, CDR1 is SGHTA, CDR2 FQGNSA. CDR3 size: 15 residues. The junction had 6 bases not matched to a gene; V was cut back by 2 bases and J by 5 bases. CDR3 bases: TGTGCCAGCAGCTTATGGGGAGGGAGAGACAATGAGCAGTTCTTC. This encodes CASSLWGGRDNEQFF.

This clonotype has only a few counts. This rearrangement joins TRBV10-1 to TRBJ2-3; possible D gene TRBD2, 6 bases. There are 15 residues in the CDR3. Germline V gene data show CDR1 as WNHNN and CDR2 as SYGVQD (reference sequence). V lost 8 bases, J lost 6 bases, and 21 bases lay in between. CDR3 bases: TGCGCCAGCTCCCCTCTAACGGCGGGGAGTGATACGCAGTATTTT. Its protein product is CASSPLTAGSDTQYF.

The rearrangement joins TRBV27 to TRBJ1-5; 8 nucleotides line up with TRBD1. CDR1 and CDR2 from the germline V gene are MNHEY and SMNVEV (reference sequence). With V trimmed by 5 bases and J by 6 bases, 3 bases remained unmatched. This CDR3 comprises 13 residues. CDR3 region: CASSDRGGQPQHF. CDR3 coding DNA: TGTGCCAGCAGTGACAGGGGTGGTCAGCCCCAGCATTTT.

CDR3 residues: CSARRQGGYSNQPQHF. DNA for the CDR3: TGCAGTGCTAGACGACAGGGGGGGTATAGCAATCAGCCCCAGCATTTT. The rearrangement links TRBV20-1 to TRBJ1-5; 9 positions match TRBD1. V trimming: 2 bases; J trimming: 0 bases; junction bases outside the gene matches: 5. CDR1 and CDR2 (germline): DFQATT, SNEGSKA (reference sequence). CDR3 size: 16 residues.

The chain is built from TRBV6-5 and TRBJ2-3; TRBD1 matches 12 bases. The V segment lost 5 bases and the J segment 3 bases; nucleotides outside the gene matches: 3. This CDR3 is 15 amino acids long. The V gene's germline CDR1 is MNHEY and CDR2 SVGAGI. This CDR3 is CASSQGQGATDTQYF. The CDR3 DNA sequence: TGTGCCAGCAGTCAGGGACAGGGGGCTACAGATACGCAGTATTTT.

The table lists this clonotype with many counts. This sequence joins TRBV6-2 or TRBV6-3 and TRBJ2-3, with 7 positions matching TRBD1. The CDR3 length is 17 residues. Germline V gives CDR1 MNHEY, CDR2 SVGEGT. After removal of 5 bases from V and 2 bases from J, the junction contained 13 bases not matched to a gene. The CDR3 region is CASSGLRGREVTDTQYF. The CDR3 nucleotides read TGTGCCAGCAGTGGCCTAAGGGGGCGCGAGGTCACAGATACGCAGTATTTT.